The present TCR beta chain was sequenced within a study of cytomegalovirus exposure and HLA in healthy donors. Study summary: Roughly 85 million unique TCRs from HLA-typed donors were held in an early release of data. Study outcomes and limitations: Through in vitro validation, a few CMV-associated chains were shown to be specific for CMV antigens. A later analysis appeared to link common viral pathogens to several of the most significant clusters.

The germline V and J ends were trimmed by 5 bases and 1 base, with 7 bases remaining between them. CDR3 size: 13 residues. Germline V gene lookup returns CDR1 SGHAT and CDR2 FQNNGV. PCR involved 60 Vbeta and 13 Jbeta primers. Clones were sequenced by immunoSEQ multiplex PCR, and TCRdb holds only the in-frame ones, with some missing. The ten most abundant clones cover roughly 0.76% of a sample with tens of thousands of clones. About this clone itself: Its antigen is not identified.

The chain uses TRBV11-2 and TRBJ2-3; D is uncertain. The sequence came from a man aged 25-45 years in good health and CMV-seronegative. Sequencing input: PBMCs. DNA for the CDR3: TGTGCCAGCAGCCTCCTAGGCACAGATACGCAGTATTTT. Translation: CASSLLGTDTQYF. Drawing the rest from reference TRBV11-2 and TRBJ2-3, the complete variable domain is EAGVAQSPRYKIIEKRQSVAFWCNPISGHATLYWYQQILGQGPKLLIQFQNNGVVDDSQLPKDRFSAERLKGVDSTLKIQPAKLEDSAVYLCASSLLGTDTQYFGPGTRLTVL.